The clone carrying this T cell receptor beta chain was counted once. The data were taken from a study of metastatic and nonmetastatic thyroid tumors. Across the study: Both malignant and benign thyroid patients supplied peripheral blood and tumor or nodule tissue samples, across which the repertoires of these patients were then compared.

Until they underwent thyroid surgery, no patient had received any treatment. TCRdb re-analyzed the PCR reads through MiXCR. This sample carries 15,000 to 20,000 clones, approximately 30% of them seen once, and the ten largest clones take about 16%. The receptor was derived from a female donor with papillary thyroid cancer or a benign thyroid nodule (not recorded which). Some clones in this sample may be carry-over from other donors' samples. Sequencing input: tumor tissue.

The DNA of the CDR3 is TGTGCCTGGAACAGGGGGATCCAGCCCCAGCATTTT. Protein sequence: CAWNRGIQPQHF. This chain uses TRBV30 with TRBJ1-5; TRBD1 matches at 8 bases. J lost 7 bases, V lost 4 bases, and 3 bases had no gene match. CDR3 length equals 12 residues. The germline V gene encodes CDR1 GTSNPN and CDR2 SVGIG (reference sequence).